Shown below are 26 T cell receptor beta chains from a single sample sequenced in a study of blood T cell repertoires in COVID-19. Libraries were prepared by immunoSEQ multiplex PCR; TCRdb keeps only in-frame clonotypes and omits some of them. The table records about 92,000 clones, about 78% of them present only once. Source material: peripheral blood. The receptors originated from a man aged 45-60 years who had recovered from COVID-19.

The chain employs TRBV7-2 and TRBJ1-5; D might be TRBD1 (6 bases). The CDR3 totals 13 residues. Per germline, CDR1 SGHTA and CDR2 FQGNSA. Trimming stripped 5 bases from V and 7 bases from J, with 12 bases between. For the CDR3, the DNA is TGTGCCAGCAGCACTGACAGGATCCAGCCCCAGCATTTT. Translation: CASSTDRIQPQHF.

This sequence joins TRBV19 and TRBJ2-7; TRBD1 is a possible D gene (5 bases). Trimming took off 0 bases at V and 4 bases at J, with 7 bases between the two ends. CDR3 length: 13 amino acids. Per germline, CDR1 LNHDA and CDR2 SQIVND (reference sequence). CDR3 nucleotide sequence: TGTGCCAGTAGTATAGACAGGGATTACGAGCAGTACTTC. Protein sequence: CASSIDRDYEQYF. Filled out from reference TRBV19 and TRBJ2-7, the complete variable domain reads DGGITQSPKYLFRKEGQNVTLSCEQNLNHDAMYWYRQDPGQGLRLIYYSQIVNDFQKGDIAEGYSVSREKKESFPLTVTSAQKNPTAFYLCASSIDRDYEQYFGPGTRLTVT.

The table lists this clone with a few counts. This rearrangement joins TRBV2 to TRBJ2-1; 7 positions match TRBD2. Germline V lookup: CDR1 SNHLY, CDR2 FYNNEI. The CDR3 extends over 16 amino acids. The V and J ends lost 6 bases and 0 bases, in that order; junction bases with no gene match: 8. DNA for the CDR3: TGTGCCAGCAGGGGATGGGCGGGAGTCTCCTACAATGAGCAGTTCTTC. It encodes CASRGWAGVSYNEQFF.

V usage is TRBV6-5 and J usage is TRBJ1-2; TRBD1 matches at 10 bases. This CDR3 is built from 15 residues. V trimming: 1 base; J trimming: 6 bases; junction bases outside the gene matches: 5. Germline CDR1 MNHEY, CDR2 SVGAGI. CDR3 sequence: CASSYYRTGGDGYTF. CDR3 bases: TGTGCCAGCAGTTACTACCGGACAGGGGGGGATGGCTACACCTTC.

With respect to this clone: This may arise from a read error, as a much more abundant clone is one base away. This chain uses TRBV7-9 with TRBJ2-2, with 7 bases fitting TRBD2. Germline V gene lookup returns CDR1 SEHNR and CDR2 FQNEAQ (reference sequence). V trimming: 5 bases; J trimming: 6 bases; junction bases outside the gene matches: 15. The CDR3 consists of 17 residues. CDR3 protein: CASSGSTGGRAAGELFF. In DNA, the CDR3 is TGTGCCAGCAGCGGAAGTACGGGGGGTAGGGCGGCCGGGGAGCTGTTTTTT.

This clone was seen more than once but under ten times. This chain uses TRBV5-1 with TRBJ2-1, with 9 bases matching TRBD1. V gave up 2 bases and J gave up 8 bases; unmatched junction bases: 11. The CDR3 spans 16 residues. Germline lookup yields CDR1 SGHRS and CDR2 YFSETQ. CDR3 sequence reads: CASSFPPGTGPHEQFF. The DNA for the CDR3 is TGCGCCAGCAGCTTCCCACCCGGGACAGGGCCCCATGAGCAGTTCTTC.

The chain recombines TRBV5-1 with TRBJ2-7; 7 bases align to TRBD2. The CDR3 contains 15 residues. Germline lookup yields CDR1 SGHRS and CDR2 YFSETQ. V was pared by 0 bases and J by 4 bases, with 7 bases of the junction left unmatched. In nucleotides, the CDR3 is TGCGCCAGCAGCTTGGAAGCTCCGGGGGGATACGAGCAGTACTTC. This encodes CASSLEAPGGYEQYF.

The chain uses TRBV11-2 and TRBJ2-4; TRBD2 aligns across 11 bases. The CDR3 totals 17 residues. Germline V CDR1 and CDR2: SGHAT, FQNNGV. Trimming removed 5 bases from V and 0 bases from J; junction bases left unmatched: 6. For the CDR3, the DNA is TGTGCCAGCAGCAGTGGGACTAGCGGACTAGCCAAAAACATTCAGTACTTC. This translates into CASSSGTSGLAKNIQYF.

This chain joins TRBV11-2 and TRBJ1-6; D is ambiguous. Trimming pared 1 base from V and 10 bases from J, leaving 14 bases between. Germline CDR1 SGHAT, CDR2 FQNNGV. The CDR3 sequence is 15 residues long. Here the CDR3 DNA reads TGTGCCAGCAGCTTAGGTCAGTCCGCGGAATCACCCCTCCACTTT. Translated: CASSLGQSAESPLHF.

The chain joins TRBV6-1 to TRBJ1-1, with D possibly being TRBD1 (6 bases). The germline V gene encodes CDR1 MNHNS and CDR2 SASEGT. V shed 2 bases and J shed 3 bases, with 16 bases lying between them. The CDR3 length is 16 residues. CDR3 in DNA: TGTGCCAGCAGTGAAACAAGAACAGGGCGGTACACTGAAGCTTTCTTT. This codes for CASSETRTGRYTEAFF.

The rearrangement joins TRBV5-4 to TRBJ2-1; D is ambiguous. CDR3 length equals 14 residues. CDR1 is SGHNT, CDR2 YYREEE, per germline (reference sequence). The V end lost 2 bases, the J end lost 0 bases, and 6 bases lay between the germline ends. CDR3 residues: CASSLFGSYNEQFF. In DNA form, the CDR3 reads TGTGCCAGCAGCTTATTCGGCTCCTACAATGAGCAGTTCTTC.

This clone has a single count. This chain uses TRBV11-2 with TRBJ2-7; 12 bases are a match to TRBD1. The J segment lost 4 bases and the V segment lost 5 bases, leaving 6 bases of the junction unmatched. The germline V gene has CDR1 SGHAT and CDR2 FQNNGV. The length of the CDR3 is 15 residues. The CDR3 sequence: CASSPGTGGAYEQYF. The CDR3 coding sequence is TGTGCCAGCAGCCCCGGGACAGGGGGCGCGTACGAGCAGTACTTC.

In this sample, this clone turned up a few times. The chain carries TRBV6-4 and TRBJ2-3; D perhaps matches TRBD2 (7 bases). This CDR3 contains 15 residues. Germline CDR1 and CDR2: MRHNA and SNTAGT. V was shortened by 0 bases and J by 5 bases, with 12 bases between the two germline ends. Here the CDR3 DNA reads TGTGCCAGCAGTGACTCTGGGGGGGGCTTAGATACGCAGTATTTT. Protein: CASSDSGGGLDTQYF.

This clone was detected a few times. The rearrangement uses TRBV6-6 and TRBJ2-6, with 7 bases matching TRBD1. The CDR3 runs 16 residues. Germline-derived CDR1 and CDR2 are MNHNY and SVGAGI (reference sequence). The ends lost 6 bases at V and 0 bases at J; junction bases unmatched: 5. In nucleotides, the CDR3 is TGTGCCAGCAGAAATCGGGACAGCTCTGGGGCCAACGTCCTGACTTTC. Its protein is CASRNRDSSGANVLTF.

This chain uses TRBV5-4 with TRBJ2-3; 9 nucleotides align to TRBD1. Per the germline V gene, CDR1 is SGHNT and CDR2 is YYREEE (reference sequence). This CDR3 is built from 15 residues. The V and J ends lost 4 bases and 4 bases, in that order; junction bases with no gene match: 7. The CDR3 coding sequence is TGTGCCAGCAGCAGAGGACAGGGGTTCGCAGATACGCAGTATTTT. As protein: CASSRGQGFADTQYF.

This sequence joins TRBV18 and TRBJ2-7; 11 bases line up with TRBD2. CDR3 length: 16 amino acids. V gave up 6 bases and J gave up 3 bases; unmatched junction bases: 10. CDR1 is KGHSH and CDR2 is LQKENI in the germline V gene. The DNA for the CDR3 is TGTGCCAGCTCCACGGAGGGACTAGCGGCCGTCTACGAGCAGTACTTC. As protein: CASSTEGLAAVYEQYF.

CDR3 in amino acids: CASSPGGLGNTIYF. The CDR3 DNA sequence: TGTGCCAGCAGCCCAGGAGGGTTAGGAAACACCATATATTTT. This chain connects TRBV7-2 to TRBJ1-3; D gene uncertain. V shed 5 bases and J shed 4 bases, with 12 bases lying between them. Germline CDR1 is SGHTA and CDR2 is FQGNSA. CDR3 length equals 14 residues.

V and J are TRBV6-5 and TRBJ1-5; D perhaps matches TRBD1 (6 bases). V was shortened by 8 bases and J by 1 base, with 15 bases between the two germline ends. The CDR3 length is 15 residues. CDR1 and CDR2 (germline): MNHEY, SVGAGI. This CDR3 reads CASRGGAGSNQPQHF. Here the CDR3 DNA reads TGTGCCAGCCGCGGGGGCGCGGGAAGCAATCAGCCCCAGCATTTT.

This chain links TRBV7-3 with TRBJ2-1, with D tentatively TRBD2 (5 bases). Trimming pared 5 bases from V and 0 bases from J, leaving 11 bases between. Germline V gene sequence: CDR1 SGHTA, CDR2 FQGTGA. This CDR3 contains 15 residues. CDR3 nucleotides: TGTGCCAGCAGCGAACTAGGGAGCTCCTACAATGAGCAGTTCTTC. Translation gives CASSELGSSYNEQFF.

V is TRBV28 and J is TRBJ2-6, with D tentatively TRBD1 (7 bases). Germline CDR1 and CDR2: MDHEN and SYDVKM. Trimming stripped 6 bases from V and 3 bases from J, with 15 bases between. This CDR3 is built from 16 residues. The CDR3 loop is CASSPPQGGGANVLTF. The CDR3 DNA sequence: TGTGCCAGCAGCCCGCCGCAGGGGGGTGGGGCCAACGTCCTGACTTTC.

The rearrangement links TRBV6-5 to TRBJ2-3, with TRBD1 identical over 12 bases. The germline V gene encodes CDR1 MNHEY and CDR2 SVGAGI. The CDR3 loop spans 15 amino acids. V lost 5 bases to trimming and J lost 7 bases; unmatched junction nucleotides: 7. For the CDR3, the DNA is TGTGCCAGCAGTAAGGGACAGGGGGCAATTAATACGCAGTATTTT. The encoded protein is CASSKGQGAINTQYF.

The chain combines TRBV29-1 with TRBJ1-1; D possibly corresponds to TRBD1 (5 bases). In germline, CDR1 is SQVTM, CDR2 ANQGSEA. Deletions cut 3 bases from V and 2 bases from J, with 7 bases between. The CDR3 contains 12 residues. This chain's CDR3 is CSVEGLNTEAFF. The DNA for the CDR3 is TGCAGCGTTGAGGGACTCAACACTGAAGCTTTCTTT.

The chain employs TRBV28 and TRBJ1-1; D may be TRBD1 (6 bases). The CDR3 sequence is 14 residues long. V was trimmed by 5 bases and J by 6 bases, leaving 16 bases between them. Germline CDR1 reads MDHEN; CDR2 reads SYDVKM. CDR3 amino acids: CASSGRTGFAEAFF. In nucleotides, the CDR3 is TGTGCCAGCAGTGGAAGAACAGGGTTCGCTGAAGCTTTCTTT.

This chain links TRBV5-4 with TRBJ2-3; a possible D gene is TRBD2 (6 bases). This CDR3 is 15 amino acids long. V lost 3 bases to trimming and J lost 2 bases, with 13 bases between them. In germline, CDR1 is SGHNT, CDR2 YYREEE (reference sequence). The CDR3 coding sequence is TGTGCCAGCAGCTCCGGGACTCACCACACAGATACGCAGTATTTT. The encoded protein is CASSSGTHHTDTQYF.

The CDR3 region is CASSQDMGARGAQYF. The CDR3 DNA sequence: TGCGCCAGCAGCCAAGATATGGGGGCCCGGGGGGCCCAGTACTTC. V and J are TRBV4-1 and TRBJ2-5, with D possibly TRBD2 on 7 matching bases. The V end lost 0 bases, the J end lost 9 bases, and 17 bases lay between the germline ends. Looked up from germline, CDR1 is MGHRA and CDR2 is YSYEKL. The CDR3 runs to 15 residues.

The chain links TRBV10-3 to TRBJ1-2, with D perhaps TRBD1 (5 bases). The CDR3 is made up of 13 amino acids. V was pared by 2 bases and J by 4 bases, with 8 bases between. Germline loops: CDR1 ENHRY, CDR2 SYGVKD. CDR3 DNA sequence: TGTGCCATCAGTGAGGTGCAGGGCTATGGCTACACCTTC. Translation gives CAISEVQGYGYTF.